Following are 8 T cell receptor beta chains from one sample sequenced in a study of CXCR3-negative and CXCR3-positive naive CD8 T cells. 5' RACE that incorporated UMI labels was used to prepare the TRB cDNA libraries. TCRdb reprocessed the 5' RACE reads; each CDR3 protein has one entry and no DNA is given. In total, the table holds approximately 6,200 distinct CDR3 sequences. Sequencing was done on a sample of naive CXCR3- CD8+ T cells from blood. Indicated subset: CD45RO-CCR7+CD27+CD95- naive CD8+ T cells lacking CXCR3 (TNR3-). The receptors originated from a human donor in good health. Some clones in this sample may be carry-over from other donors' samples.

V gene TRBV29-1 combines with J gene TRBJ2-7; TCRdb indicates TRBD1, and absent DNA this call remains unverified. Germline V gene sequence: CDR1 SQVTM, CDR2 ANQGSEA. There are 16 residues in the CDR3. CDR3 sequence reads: CSVEKDRGVSAYEQYF.

V is TRBV7-9 and J is TRBJ2-2; the TCRdb call, TRBD2, lacks DNA for checking. This CDR3 region has 15 residues. CDR1 and CDR2 (germline): SEHNR, FQNEAQ (reference sequence). The CDR3 here is CASSPGPAYAGELFF. Full variable domain (rest looked up from reference TRBV7-9 and TRBJ2-2): DTGVSQNPRHKITKRGQNVTFRCDPISEHNRLYWYRQTLGQGPEFLTYFQNEAQLEKSRLLSDRFSAERPKGSFSTLEIQRTEQGDSAMYLCASSPGPAYAGELFFGEGSRLTVL.

This clonotype shows up as medium-sized (0.01 to 0.1%) by frequency. J is TRBJ2-7 and V is TRBV13; absent DNA, TCRdb's TRBD1 call cannot be checked. Germline CDR1 reads PRHDT; CDR2 reads FYEKMQ (reference sequence). This CDR3 comprises 16 residues. CDR3 sequence: CASSEPRGFRSYEQYF.

The V call is TRBV20-1, the J call TRBJ2-1. Germline values: CDR1 DFQATT, CDR2 SNEGSKA (reference sequence). The CDR3 is 12 residues long. Here the CDR3 reads CSASLTNNEQFF.

The gene calls are TRBV19 and TRBJ2-7; the D gene TCRdb calls, TRBD1, cannot be checked with no DNA. Germline V gene data show CDR1 as LNHDA and CDR2 as SQIVND (reference sequence). The CDR3 is 16 residues long. Here the CDR3 reads CASSIVSGRRTYEQYF.

The rearrangement links TRBV6-5 to TRBJ2-1. The CDR3 length is 13 residues. Looked up from germline, CDR1 is MNHEY and CDR2 is SVGAGI. CDR3 protein: CASSYSPYNEQFF.

This sequence joins TRBV27 and TRBJ1-6. The CDR3 totals 14 residues. CDR1 and CDR2 from the germline V gene are MNHEY and SMNVEV (reference sequence). The CDR3 is CASSLSGSGSPLHF.

This clonotype ranks as medium-sized in terms of frequency. J is TRBJ2-2 and V is TRBV12-3 or TRBV12-4; TCRdb picks TRBD1, but there is no DNA to check that call. The CDR3 contains 15 residues. The CDR3 is CASSLGTGWSGELFF.